These T cell receptor beta chains were read from a single sample in a study of blood T cell repertoires in COVID-19. Method: immunoSEQ multiplex PCR; TCRdb's copy keeps in-frame clones and lacks some. The sample lists approximately 76,000 clones; around 80% were seen once. Sample: peripheral blood. These TCRs come from a man at least 80 years old with active or convalescent COVID-19. Each CDR3 is given with its conserved first and last residue. The D gene is left open where the match is weak. The listing skips clone size in some rows; elsewhere it reads once, few, many or a size class.

V: TRBV3-1/TRBV3-2
J: TRBJ1-1
D: TRBD1
size: .
CDR3: CASSHQAGTGGGRTEAFF
DNA: TGTGCCAGCAGCCACCAGGCCGGGACAGGGGGCGGTCGAACTGAAGCTTTCTTT

V: TRBV6-2/TRBV6-3
J: TRBJ2-5
D: .
size: .
CDR3: CASSYNSRSQETQYF
DNA: TGTGCCAGCAGTTACAATTCGAGGTCTCAAGAGACCCAGTACTTC

V: TRBV19
J: TRBJ2-1
D: .
size: .
CDR3: CASTRGRDIYNEQFF
DNA: TGTGCCAGTACCAGGGGCAGGGACATATACAATGAGCAGTTCTTC

V: TRBV10-2
J: TRBJ1-5
D: TRBD1
size: .
CDR3: CASSETGGNQPQHF
DNA: TGCGCCAGCAGTGAGACAGGGGGAAATCAGCCCCAGCATTTT

V: TRBV24-1
J: TRBJ2-5
D: .
size: .
CDR3: CATEAEPQETQYF
DNA: TGTGCCACCGAAGCGGAGCCACAAGAGACCCAGTACTTC

V: TRBV7-3
J: TRBJ2-1
D: TRBD2
size: .
CDR3: CASSDSGGPHNEQFF
DNA: TGTGCCAGCAGCGATAGCGGGGGCCCCCACAATGAGCAGTTCTTC

V: TRBV14
J: TRBJ2-7
D: .
size: .
CDR3: CASSPRSGDEQYF
DNA: TGTGCCAGCAGCCCTCGGTCGGGAGACGAGCAGTACTTC

V: TRBV2
J: TRBJ1-1
D: .
size: .
CDR3: CASFDTGLGTEAFF
DNA: TGTGCCAGCTTTGACACAGGGTTGGGCACTGAAGCTTTCTTT

V: TRBV24-1
J: TRBJ2-7
D: .
size: .
CDR3: CATSDETDEQYF
DNA: TGTGCCACCAGTGATGAGACAGACGAGCAGTACTTC

V: TRBV4-2
J: TRBJ1-3
D: .
size: .
CDR3: CASSQAGAVSGNTIYF
DNA: TGTGCCAGCAGCCAAGCAGGGGCTGTCTCTGGAAACACCATATATTTT

V: TRBV18
J: TRBJ2-7
D: TRBD2
size: many
CDR3: CASSPPRGTSGRAGAYEQYF
DNA: TGTGCCAGCTCACCACCGAGAGGGACTAGCGGGAGGGCCGGGGCCTACGAGCAGTACTTC

V: TRBV10-1
J: TRBJ1-4
D: .
size: .
CDR3: CASSETRGNEKLFF
DNA: TGCGCCAGCAGTGAGACCCGGGGAAATGAAAAACTGTTTTTT

V: TRBV30
J: TRBJ2-7
D: .
size: .
CDR3: CAWSRGGGAREQYF
DNA: TGTGCCTGGAGTCGGGGAGGGGGGGCCCGCGAGCAGTACTTC

V: TRBV5-8
J: TRBJ2-1
D: .
size: .
CDR3: CASSLGSSYNEQFF
DNA: TGTGCCAGCAGCTTGGGTAGCTCCTACAATGAGCAGTTCTTC

V: TRBV27
J: TRBJ1-2
D: .
size: few
CDR3: CASSSRAGPNYGYTF
DNA: TGTGCCAGCAGTTCCCGGGCAGGGCCTAACTATGGCTACACCTTC

V: TRBV3-1/TRBV3-2
J: TRBJ2-7
D: TRBD1
size: .
CDR3: CASSRGTGGMYEQYF
DNA: TGTGCCAGCAGCCGCGGGACAGGGGGCATGTACGAGCAGTACTTC

V: TRBV15
J: TRBJ1-3
D: .
size: .
CDR3: CATSRAGYLRGNTIYF
DNA: TGTGCCACCAGCAGAGCAGGTTACTTAAGGGGAAACACCATATATTTT

V: TRBV28
J: TRBJ2-3
D: TRBD2
size: .
CDR3: CASRVAGGPWDTQYF
DNA: TGTGCCAGCAGGGTAGCGGGAGGGCCTTGGGATACGCAGTATTTT